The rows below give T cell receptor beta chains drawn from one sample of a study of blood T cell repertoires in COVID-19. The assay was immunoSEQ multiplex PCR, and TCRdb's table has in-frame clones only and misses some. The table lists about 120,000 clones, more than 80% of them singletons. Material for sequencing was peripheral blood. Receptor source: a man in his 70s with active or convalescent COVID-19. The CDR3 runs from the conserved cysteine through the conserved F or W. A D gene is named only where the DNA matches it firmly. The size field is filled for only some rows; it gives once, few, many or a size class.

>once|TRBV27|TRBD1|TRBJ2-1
TGTGCCAGCAGTTTATCGTCGGGACAGGGGCTTTACAATGAGCAGTTCTTC
CASSLSSGQGLYNEQFF
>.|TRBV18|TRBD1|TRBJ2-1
TGTGCCAGCTCACAGGGGGCTGGGAATGAGCAGTTCTTC
CASSQGAGNEQFF
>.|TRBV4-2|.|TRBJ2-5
TGTGCCAGCAGCCAAGCTCCAGACTCACAAGAGACCCAGTACTTC
CASSQAPDSQETQYF
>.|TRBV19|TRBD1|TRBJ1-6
TGTGCCAGCCGGGACAGAGGAGCCTCCTATAATTCACCCCTCCACTTT
CASRDRGASYNSPLHF
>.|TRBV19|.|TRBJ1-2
TGTGCCAGTTCCCGGGAGTTCCGCTACACCTTC
CASSREFRYTF
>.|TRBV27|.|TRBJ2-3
TGTGCCAGCAGCCCCCTAGGTGAACGGCTCACAGATACGCAGTATTTT
CASSPLGERLTDTQYF
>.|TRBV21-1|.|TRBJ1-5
TGTGCCAGCAGCAGCTCACCCCCACGGCAGGGTCGTCATAGCAATCAGCCCCAGCATTTT
CASSSSPPRQGRHSNQPQHF
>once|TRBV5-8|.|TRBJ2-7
TGTGCCAGCAGCGACAGACACGGACCACCCCTGTTTAACGAGCAGTACTTC
CASSDRHGPPLFNEQYF
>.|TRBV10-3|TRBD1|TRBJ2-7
TGTGCCATCACTCAGACAGGGGTCGGAGACGAGCAGTACTTC
CAITQTGVGDEQYF
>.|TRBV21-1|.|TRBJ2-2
TGTGCCAGCAGCCCTAAACCCCCTAGCCGTTTCCACACCGGGGAGCTGTTTTTT
CASSPKPPSRFHTGELFF